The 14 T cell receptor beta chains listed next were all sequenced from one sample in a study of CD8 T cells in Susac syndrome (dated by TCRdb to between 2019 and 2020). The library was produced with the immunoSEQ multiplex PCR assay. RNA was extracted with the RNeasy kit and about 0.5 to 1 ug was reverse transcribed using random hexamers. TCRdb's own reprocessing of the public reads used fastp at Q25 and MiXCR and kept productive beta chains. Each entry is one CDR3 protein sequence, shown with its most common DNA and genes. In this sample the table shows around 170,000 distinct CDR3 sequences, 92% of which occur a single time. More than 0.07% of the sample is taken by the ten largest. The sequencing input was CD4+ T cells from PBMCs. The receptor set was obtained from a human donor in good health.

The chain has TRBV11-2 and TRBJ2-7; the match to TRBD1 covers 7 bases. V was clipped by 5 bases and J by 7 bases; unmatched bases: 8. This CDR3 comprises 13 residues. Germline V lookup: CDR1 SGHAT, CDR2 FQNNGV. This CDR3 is CASSRDRAGEQYF. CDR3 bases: TGTGCCAGCAGCCGAGACAGGGCAGGGGAGCAGTACTTC.

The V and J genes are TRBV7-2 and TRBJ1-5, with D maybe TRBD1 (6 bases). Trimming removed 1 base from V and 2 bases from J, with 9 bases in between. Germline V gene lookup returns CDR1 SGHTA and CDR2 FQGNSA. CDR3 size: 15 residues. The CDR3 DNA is TGTGCCAGCAGCTTAGTTTCAGGGGGCAATCAGCCCCAGCATTTT. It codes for CASSLVSGGNQPQHF. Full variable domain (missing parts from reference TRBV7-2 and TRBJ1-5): GAGVSQSPSNKVTEKGKDVELRCDPISGHTALYWYRQSLGQGLEFLIYFQGNSAPDKSGLPSDRFSAERTGGSVSTLTIQRTQQEDSAVYLCASSLVSGGNQPQHFGDGTRLSIL.

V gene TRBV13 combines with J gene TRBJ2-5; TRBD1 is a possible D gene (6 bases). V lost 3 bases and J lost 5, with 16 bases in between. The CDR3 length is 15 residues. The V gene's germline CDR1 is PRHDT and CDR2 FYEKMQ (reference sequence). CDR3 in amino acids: CASSFAQGRRETQYF. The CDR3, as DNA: TGTGCCAGCAGCTTCGCGCAGGGGCGGAGGGAGACCCAGTACTTC.

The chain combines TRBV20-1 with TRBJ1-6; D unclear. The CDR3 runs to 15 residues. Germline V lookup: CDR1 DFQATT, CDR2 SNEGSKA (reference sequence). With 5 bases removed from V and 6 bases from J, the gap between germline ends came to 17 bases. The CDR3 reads CSASQLALGNSPLHF. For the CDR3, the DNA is TGCAGTGCTTCACAGTTGGCGTTGGGTAATTCACCCCTCCACTTT.

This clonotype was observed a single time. CDR3 nucleotides: TGTGCCAGCTCACCAATCAAAGCCAACATTAACTACGAGCAGTACTTC. As protein: CASSPIKANINYEQYF. The chain is built from TRBV18 and TRBJ2-7, with D uncertain. With 2 bases removed from V and 3 bases from J, the gap between germline ends came to 17 bases. The germline CDR1 and CDR2 sequences are KGHSH and LQKENI. This CDR3 has 16 residues.

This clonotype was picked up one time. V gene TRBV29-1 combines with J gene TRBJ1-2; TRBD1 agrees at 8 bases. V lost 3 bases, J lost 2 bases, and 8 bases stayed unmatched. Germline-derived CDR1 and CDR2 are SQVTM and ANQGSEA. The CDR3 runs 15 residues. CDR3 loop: CSVEGAGGINYGYTF. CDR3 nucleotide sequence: TGCAGCGTTGAGGGAGCAGGGGGCATAAACTATGGCTACACCTTC.

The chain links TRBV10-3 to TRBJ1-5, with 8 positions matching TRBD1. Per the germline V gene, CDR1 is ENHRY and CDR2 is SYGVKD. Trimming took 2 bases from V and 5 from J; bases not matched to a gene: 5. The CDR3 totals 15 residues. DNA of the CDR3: TGTGCCATCAGTGAGCAGACAGGGGCGGATCAGCCCCAGCATTTT. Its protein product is CAISEQTGADQPQHF.

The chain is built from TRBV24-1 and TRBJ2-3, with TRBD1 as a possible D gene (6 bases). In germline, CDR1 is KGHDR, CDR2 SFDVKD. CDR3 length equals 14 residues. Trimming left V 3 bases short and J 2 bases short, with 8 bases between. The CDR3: CATSDGQPTDTQYF. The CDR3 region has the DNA TGTGCCACCAGTGATGGACAGCCCACAGATACGCAGTATTTT.

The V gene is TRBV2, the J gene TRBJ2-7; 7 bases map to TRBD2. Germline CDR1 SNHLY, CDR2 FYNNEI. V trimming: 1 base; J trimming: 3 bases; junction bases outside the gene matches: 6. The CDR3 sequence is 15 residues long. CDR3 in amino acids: CASSEERGRGYEQYF. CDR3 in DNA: TGTGCCAGCAGTGAAGAGCGGGGCAGAGGCTACGAGCAGTACTTC.

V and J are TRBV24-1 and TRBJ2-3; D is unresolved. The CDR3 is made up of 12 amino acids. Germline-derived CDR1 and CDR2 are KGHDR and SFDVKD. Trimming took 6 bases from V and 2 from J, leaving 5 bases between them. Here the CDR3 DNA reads TGTGCCACCAGTCCGGACACAGATACGCAGTATTTT. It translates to CATSPDTDTQYF.

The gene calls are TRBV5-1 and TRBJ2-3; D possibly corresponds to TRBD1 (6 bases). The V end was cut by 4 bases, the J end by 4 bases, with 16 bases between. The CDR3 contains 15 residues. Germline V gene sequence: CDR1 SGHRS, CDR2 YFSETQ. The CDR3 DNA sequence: TGCGCCAGCAGCCAATCACTACAGGGTGCAGATACGCAGTATTTT. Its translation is CASSQSLQGADTQYF.

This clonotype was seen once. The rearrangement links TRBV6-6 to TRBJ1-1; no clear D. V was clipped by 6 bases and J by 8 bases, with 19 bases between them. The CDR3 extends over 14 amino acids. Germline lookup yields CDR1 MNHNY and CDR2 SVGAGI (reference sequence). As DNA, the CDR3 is TGTGCCAGCAGGCATCCTCGGGAAACCGTCGAAGCTTTCTTT. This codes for CASRHPRETVEAFF.

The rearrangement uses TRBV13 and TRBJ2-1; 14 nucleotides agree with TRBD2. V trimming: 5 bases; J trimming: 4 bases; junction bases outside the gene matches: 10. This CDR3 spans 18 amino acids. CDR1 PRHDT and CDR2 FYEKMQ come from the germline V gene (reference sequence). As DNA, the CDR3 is TGTGCCAGCAGCGCTCGAAAGGGACTAGCGGGAGCATACAATGAGCAGTTCTTC. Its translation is CASSARKGLAGAYNEQFF.

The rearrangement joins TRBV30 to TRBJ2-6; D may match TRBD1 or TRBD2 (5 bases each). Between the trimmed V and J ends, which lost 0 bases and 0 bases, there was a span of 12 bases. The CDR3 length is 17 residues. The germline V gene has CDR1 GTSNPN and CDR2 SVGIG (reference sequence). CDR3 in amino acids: CAWSVSAGSSGANVLTF. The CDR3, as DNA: TGTGCCTGGAGTGTATCGGCAGGGAGCTCTGGGGCCAACGTCCTGACTTTC.